This T cell receptor beta chain was recovered during a study of immune evolution from preneoplasia to lung adenocarcinoma. From germline, CDR1 is KGHSH and CDR2 LQKENI. This CDR3 comprises 14 residues. With 2 bases removed from V and 2 bases from J, the gap between germline ends came to 9 bases. Here immunoSEQ multiplex PCR was the method, and the copy in TCRdb shows in-frame clones only, minus some. The sample shows more than 13,000 clones, 80% of them seen only once. This TCR came from a person between 65 and 79 years old with lung adenocarcinoma. This chain uses TRBV18 with TRBJ1-1; D might be TRBD1 (6 bases). Source material: FFPE minimally invasive lung adenocarcinoma tissue. CDR3 DNA sequence: TGTGCCAGCTCACCATCGGGGGCAAACACTGAAGCTTTCTTT. Translated, it gives CASSPSGANTEAFF.